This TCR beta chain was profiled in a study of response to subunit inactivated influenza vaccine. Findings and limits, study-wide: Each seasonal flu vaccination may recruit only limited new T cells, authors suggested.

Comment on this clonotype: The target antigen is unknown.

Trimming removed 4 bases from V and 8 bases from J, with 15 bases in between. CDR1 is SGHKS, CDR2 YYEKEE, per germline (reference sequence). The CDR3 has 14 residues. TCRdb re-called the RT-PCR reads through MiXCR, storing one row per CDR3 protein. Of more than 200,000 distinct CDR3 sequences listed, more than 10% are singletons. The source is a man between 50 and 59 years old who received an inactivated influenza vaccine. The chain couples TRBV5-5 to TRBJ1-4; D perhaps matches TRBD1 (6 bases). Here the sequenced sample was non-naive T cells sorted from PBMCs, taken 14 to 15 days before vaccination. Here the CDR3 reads CASSVQGNGEKLFF. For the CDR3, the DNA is TGTGCCAGCAGCGTACAGGGCAATGGGGAAAAACTGTTTTTT. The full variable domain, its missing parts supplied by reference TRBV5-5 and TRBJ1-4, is DAGVTQSPTHLIKTRGQQVTLRCSPISGHKSVSWYQQVLGQGPQFIFQYYEKEERGRGNFPDRFSARQFPNYSSELNVNALLLGDSALYLCASSVQGNGEKLFFGSGTQLSVL.